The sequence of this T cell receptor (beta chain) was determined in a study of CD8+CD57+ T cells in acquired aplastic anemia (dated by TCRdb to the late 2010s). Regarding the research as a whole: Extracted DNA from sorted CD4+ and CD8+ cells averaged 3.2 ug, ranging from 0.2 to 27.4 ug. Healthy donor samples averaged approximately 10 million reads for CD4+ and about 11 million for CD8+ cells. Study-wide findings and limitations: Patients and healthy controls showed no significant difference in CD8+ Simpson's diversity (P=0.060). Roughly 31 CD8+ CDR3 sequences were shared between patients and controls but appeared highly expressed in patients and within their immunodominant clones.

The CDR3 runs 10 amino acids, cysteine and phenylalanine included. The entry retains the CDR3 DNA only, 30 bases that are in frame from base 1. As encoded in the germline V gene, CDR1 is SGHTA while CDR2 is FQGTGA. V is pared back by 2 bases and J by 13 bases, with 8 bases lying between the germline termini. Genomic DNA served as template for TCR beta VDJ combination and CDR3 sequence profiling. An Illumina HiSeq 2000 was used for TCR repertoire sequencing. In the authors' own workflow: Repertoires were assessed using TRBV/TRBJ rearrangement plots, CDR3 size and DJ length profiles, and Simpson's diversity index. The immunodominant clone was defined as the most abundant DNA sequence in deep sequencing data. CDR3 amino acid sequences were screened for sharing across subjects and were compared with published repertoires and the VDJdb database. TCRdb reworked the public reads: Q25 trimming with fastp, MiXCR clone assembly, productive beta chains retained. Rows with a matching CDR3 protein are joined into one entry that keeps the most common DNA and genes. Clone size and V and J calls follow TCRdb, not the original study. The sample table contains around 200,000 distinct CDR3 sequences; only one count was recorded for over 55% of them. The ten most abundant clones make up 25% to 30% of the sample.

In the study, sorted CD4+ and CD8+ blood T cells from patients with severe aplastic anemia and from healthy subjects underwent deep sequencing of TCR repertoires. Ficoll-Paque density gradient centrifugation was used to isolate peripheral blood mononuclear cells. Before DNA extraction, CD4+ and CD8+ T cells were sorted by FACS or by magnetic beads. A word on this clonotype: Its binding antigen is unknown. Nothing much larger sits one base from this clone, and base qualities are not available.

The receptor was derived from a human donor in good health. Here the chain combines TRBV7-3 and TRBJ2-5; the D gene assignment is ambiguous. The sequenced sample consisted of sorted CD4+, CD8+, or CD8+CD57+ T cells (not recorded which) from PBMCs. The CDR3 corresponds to CASSLETWYF. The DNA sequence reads TGTGCCAGCAGCTTAGAAACTTGGTACTTC.